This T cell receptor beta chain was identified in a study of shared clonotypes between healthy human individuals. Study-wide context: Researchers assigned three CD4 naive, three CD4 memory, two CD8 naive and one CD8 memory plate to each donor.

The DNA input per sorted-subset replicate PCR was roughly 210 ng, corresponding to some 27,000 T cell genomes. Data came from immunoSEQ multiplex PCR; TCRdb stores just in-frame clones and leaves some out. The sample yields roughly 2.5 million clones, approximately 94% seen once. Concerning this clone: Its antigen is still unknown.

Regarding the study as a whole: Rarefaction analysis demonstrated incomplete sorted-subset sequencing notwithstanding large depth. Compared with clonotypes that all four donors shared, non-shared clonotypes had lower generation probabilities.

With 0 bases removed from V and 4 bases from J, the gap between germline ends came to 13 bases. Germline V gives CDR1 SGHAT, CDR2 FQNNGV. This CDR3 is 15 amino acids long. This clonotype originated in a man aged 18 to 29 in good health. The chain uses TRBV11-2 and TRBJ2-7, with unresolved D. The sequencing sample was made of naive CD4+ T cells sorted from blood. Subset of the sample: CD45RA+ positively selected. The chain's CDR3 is CASSLDAFLGYEQYF. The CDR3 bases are TGTGCCAGCAGCTTAGATGCATTCTTAGGGTACGAGCAGTACTTC.